A selection of T cell receptor beta chains follows, all from one sample in a study of blood T cell repertoires in COVID-19. Assay: immunoSEQ multiplex PCR; the TCRdb copy retains only in-frame clones and omits some. The sample yields about 46,000 clones, more than 75% seen once. The sample comprised peripheral blood. Receptors were obtained from a man in his fifties or sixties with active COVID-19. CDR3s include the opening cysteine and the closing phenylalanine or tryptophan. The order of the fields is J gene, V gene, CDR3 protein.

j_call: TRBJ2-2; v_call: TRBV5-1; cdr3_aa: CASSSQGAGARELFF
j_call: TRBJ2-2; v_call: TRBV4-3; cdr3_aa: CASSPTSGSIGELFF
j_call: TRBJ2-3; v_call: TRBV15; cdr3_aa: CATSRRDRGTDTQYF
j_call: TRBJ1-4; v_call: TRBV19; cdr3_aa: CASSIWAVSTNEKLFF
j_call: TRBJ2-7; v_call: TRBV27; cdr3_aa: CASSPVPGRAYEQYF
j_call: TRBJ2-7; v_call: TRBV19; cdr3_aa: CASSRTPRAPYEQYF
j_call: TRBJ1-1; v_call: TRBV18; cdr3_aa: CASSPLLGGRDTEAFF
j_call: TRBJ1-3; v_call: TRBV30; cdr3_aa: CAWSVRTGGNTIYF
j_call: TRBJ2-1; v_call: TRBV6-2/TRBV6-3; cdr3_aa: CASSYSSAGTSQRFF
j_call: TRBJ2-5; v_call: TRBV7-9; cdr3_aa: CASSQDRAQETQYF
j_call: TRBJ2-4; v_call: TRBV6-6; cdr3_aa: CASSLTGYGIQYF
j_call: TRBJ2-7; v_call: TRBV6-2/TRBV6-3; cdr3_aa: CASSYKGRTYEQYF
j_call: TRBJ1-1; v_call: TRBV28; cdr3_aa: CASSILDRDAFF
j_call: TRBJ2-1; v_call: TRBV15; cdr3_aa: CATSRDPRGANDNEQFF
j_call: TRBJ1-2; v_call: TRBV7-6; cdr3_aa: CASSRGAGWDYGYTF
j_call: TRBJ1-4; v_call: TRBV7-2; cdr3_aa: CASSLGQGDEKLFF
j_call: TRBJ2-5; v_call: TRBV3-1/TRBV3-2; cdr3_aa: CASSQAVRETQYF
j_call: TRBJ2-7; v_call: TRBV4-1; cdr3_aa: CASSQPLRGGAYEQYF
j_call: TRBJ2-3; v_call: TRBV27; cdr3_aa: CASSLGLAPSTDTQYF